A selection of T cell receptor beta chains follows, all from one sample in a study of PD-1 blockade in classical Hodgkin lymphoma. Sequencing was performed with immunoSEQ multiplex PCR; in TCRdb, only in-frame clones are kept and a portion is missing. The sample contains roughly 11,000 clones, 80% to 85% of which appear only once. The source material was CD8+ T cells from blood, sampled at baseline. These receptor sequences come from a human donor with classical Hodgkin lymphoma. CDR3s include the opening cysteine and the closing phenylalanine or tryptophan. Each record gives: clone size, V gene, J gene, D gene, CDR3 DNA, CDR3 protein. D genes are given only for firm matches. Not every row has a clone size; where given, it reads once, few, many or a size class.

>.|TRBV6-5|TRBJ2-1|TRBD2
TGTGCCAGCAGCGGGACTAGCGGGGACGGGGATGAGCAGTTCTTC
CASSGTSGDGDEQFF
>.|TRBV27|TRBJ2-3|.
TGTGCCAGCAGTTTAAACAGCTTTTCTATAGGCACAGATACGCAGTATTTT
CASSLNSFSIGTDTQYF
>.|TRBV7-9|TRBJ1-2|.
TGTGCCAGCAGCTTAGAGCGCGCGGGGGCGGGTTCTCATGGCTACACCTTC
CASSLERAGAGSHGYTF
>once|TRBV11-2|TRBJ1-5|.
TGTGCCAGCAGCTTAGGCCCTAGGATCCAGCCCCAGCATTTT
CASSLGPRIQPQHF
>.|TRBV25-1|TRBJ2-3|.
TGTGCCAGCAGCTTAGATACGCAGTATTTT
CASSLDTQYF
>once|TRBV7-9|TRBJ2-6|.
TGTGCCAGCAGCTTAGATTCGACAGGACTACGCTCTGGGGCCAACGTCCTGACTTTC
CASSLDSTGLRSGANVLTF
>.|TRBV9|TRBJ2-2|TRBD2
TGTGCCAGCAGCAAGTATAGCGGGAGGAGTCTATCGAACACCGGGGAGCTGTTTTTT
CASSKYSGRSLSNTGELFF
>.|TRBV2|TRBJ2-7|.
TGTGCCAGCAGTCCCTCCTTCGGCTGGCTCTTAACCTACGAGCAGTACTTC
CASSPSFGWLLTYEQYF
>.|TRBV28|TRBJ2-1|TRBD2
TGTGCCAGCAGGACTAGCGAGGGCAATGAGCAGTTCTTC
CASRTSEGNEQFF
>.|TRBV4-1|TRBJ2-3|.
TGCGCCAGCAGCCAAGATACGAACACAGATACGCAGTATTTT
CASSQDTNTDTQYF
>.|TRBV28|TRBJ2-7|TRBD1
TGTGCCAGCAGTTTTCCCGGGACAGGGCAATACGAGCAGTACTTC
CASSFPGTGQYEQYF
>.|TRBV10-2|TRBJ2-1|.
TGCGCCAGCACCCCCGGCAATGAGCAGTTCTTC
CASTPGNEQFF
>.|TRBV11-2|TRBJ2-5|TRBD2
TGTGCCAGCAGCACTACCGGGACTAGTGGGGAGACCCAGTACTTC
CASSTTGTSGETQYF
>.|TRBV7-9|TRBJ2-3|.
TGTGCCAGCAGCTTAGAGATGGGGACCCGATACACAGATACGCAGTATTTT
CASSLEMGTRYTDTQYF
>.|TRBV15|TRBJ1-1|.
TGTGCCACCAGCAGAGGGGCCCTAGGGTTATCTGAAGCTTTCTTT
CATSRGALGLSEAFF
>.|TRBV19|TRBJ1-5|TRBD1
TGTGCCAGTAGTCCGGGACAGAAGAATCAGCCCCAGCATTTT
CASSPGQKNQPQHF
>.|TRBV4-1|TRBJ1-4|.
TGCGCCAGCAGCCACCAACTACCGATTTCCGTTGAAAAACTGTTTTTT
CASSHQLPISVEKLFF
>.|TRBV11-3|TRBJ2-7|.
TGTGCCAGCAGCTTAGAAAGCTCCTACGAGCAGTACTTC
CASSLESSYEQYF
>.|TRBV19|TRBJ1-2|.
TGTGCCAGTAGTCTTGGATGGGGCGACTATGGCTACACCTTC
CASSLGWGDYGYTF
>once|TRBV29-1|TRBJ2-7|.
TGCAGCGTCCTCCTCGCGACAGGCTCCTACGAGCAGTACTTC
CSVLLATGSYEQYF
>.|TRBV29-1|TRBJ2-6|.
TGCAGCGCCATGGGGGGGGCCAACGTCCTGACTTTC
CSAMGGANVLTF
>.|TRBV6-7|TRBJ2-7|.
TGTGCCGCAAGATCTGAGCAGTACTTC
CAARSEQYF
>.|TRBV28|TRBJ1-4|.
TGTGCCAGCAGTCCTCCAACGACTAGTGCTGAAAAACTGTTTTTT
CASSPPTTSAEKLFF